Listed here are 9 T cell receptor beta chains from one sample, sequenced in a study of graft-versus-host responses after intestinal transplantation. Some clones are missing from TCRdb's copy, which holds only in-frame ones; the method was immunoSEQ multiplex PCR. The sample has 28,000 or so clones, approximately 83% seen once. These receptors' antigens are unknown. The specimen comprised unstimulated CD8+ T cells sorted from spleen or lymph node cells, sampled before intestinal transplant. Every receptor here comes from a human donor who received an intestinal transplant.

This clone occurred once. The chain is built from TRBV2 and TRBJ2-3; tentative D call: TRBD2 (5 bases). V gave up 1 base and J gave up 2 bases, with 7 bases separating them. The CDR3 consists of 14 residues. Per germline, CDR1 SNHLY and CDR2 FYNNEI. CDR3 in DNA: TGTGCCAGCAGTGAAGACGGGATCACAGATACGCAGTATTTT. Translation gives CASSEDGITDTQYF.

The genes are TRBV28 and TRBJ2-5, with 9 nucleotides matching TRBD2. CDR1 and CDR2 (germline): MDHEN, SYDVKM. V gave up 2 bases and J gave up 2 bases; unmatched junction bases: 3. This CDR3 contains 15 residues. Here the CDR3 DNA reads TGTGCCAGCAGTTTACGGCTAGCGGGACAAGAGACCCAGTACTTC. It translates to CASSLRLAGQETQYF.

This sequence joins TRBV21-1 and TRBJ2-3; TRBD1, the table's D call, lacks a check against the DNA. TRBV21-1 is reported as a pseudogene. The CDR3 spans 17 residues. Here the CDR3 reads CASSKEVSRQGWGPQYF. The CDR3 coding sequence is TGTGCCAGCAGCAAGGAGGTGAGTAGGCAGGGGTGGGGTCCGCAGTATTTT.

The rearrangement links TRBV7-9 to TRBJ2-7; no clear D gene. Trimming pared 5 bases from V and 2 bases from J, leaving 10 bases between. Germline CDR1 reads SEHNR; CDR2 reads FQNEAQ (reference sequence). This CDR3 spans 13 amino acids. CDR3 nucleotide sequence: TGTGCCAGCAGCCTCTCCTTTCCCTACGAGCAGTACTTC. Translating it yields CASSLSFPYEQYF. Looking up the rest from reference TRBV7-9 and TRBJ2-7 gives the full variable domain: DTGVSQNPRHKITKRGQNVTFRCDPISEHNRLYWYRQTLGQGPEFLTYFQNEAQLEKSRLLSDRFSAERPKGSFSTLEIQRTEQGDSAMYLCASSLSFPYEQYFGPGTRLTVT.

The J gene is TRBJ2-1, the V gene TRBV11-2; possibly TRBD2 for D (5 bases). The V and J ends lost 3 bases and 8 bases respectively, with 20 bases between them. The germline V gene encodes CDR1 SGHAT and CDR2 FQNNGV. This CDR3 has 16 residues. The chain's CDR3 is CASSLGPLGSWDEQFF. CDR3 DNA: TGTGCCAGCAGCTTGGGCCCACTGGGGAGCTGGGATGAGCAGTTCTTC.

This sequence joins TRBV19 and TRBJ2-7; 7 bases fit TRBD1. The CDR3 contains 13 residues. V lost 3 bases and J lost 4; bases outside the gene matches: 3. Germline lookup yields CDR1 LNHDA and CDR2 SQIVND (reference sequence). Here the CDR3 reads CASSMTGMYEQYF. The CDR3 DNA sequence: TGTGCCAGTAGTATGACAGGGATGTACGAGCAGTACTTC.

V and J are TRBV19 and TRBJ2-7; D call uncertain. The CDR3 runs 13 residues. Per the germline V gene, CDR1 is LNHDA and CDR2 is SQIVND (reference sequence). V lost 3 bases and J lost 7, with 13 bases in between. CDR3 protein: CASSMVTASEQYF. The CDR3 region has the DNA TGTGCCAGTAGTATGGTGACGGCTAGTGAGCAGTACTTC.

The chain carries TRBV11-2 and TRBJ1-4; 11 bases are shared with TRBD1. In germline, CDR1 is SGHAT, CDR2 FQNNGV. V lost 5 bases, J lost 0 bases, and 11 bases stayed unmatched. This CDR3 spans 19 amino acids. The CDR3 loop reads CASSPRDRGEFATNEKLFF. The CDR3 region has the DNA TGTGCCAGCAGCCCTCGGGACAGGGGGGAATTTGCAACTAATGAAAAACTGTTTTTT.

The chain joins TRBV6-5 to TRBJ1-5; TRBD1 matches 10 bases. Trimming took 6 bases from V and 5 from J; bases not matched to a gene: 7. The CDR3 length is 15 residues. The V gene's germline CDR1 is MNHEY and CDR2 SVGAGI. The DNA for the CDR3 is TGTGCCAGCAGCCCCGGGACAGGGGAGGATCAGCCCCAGCATTTT. Amino acids: CASSPGTGEDQPQHF.